This T cell receptor beta chain is drawn from a study of T cell repertoires in cytomegalovirus infection. In the study overall: Public TCR beta signatures were indicative of both CMV infection and a matching HLA type. Study outcomes and limitations: Totalled public TCR beta family frequency picked out people who carried CMV plus the relevant HLA. The study found HLA-C-restricted CMV-specific TCR beta clonotypes dominating the ex vivo response.

The germline V gene has CDR1 LGHNA and CDR2 YNFKEQ. The ends were cut back, 4 bases at V and 5 bases at J, with 14 bases in the middle. The CDR3 extends over 14 amino acids. One entry per CDR3 protein, called by TCRdb with MiXCR from the reads. The data show roughly 180,000 distinct CDR3 sequences, about 18% seen once. This clonotype was found a few times. Its specificity is not known. The sample was CD8+ T cells from PBMCs. This clonotype originated in a human donor in good health (CMV status not recorded). Some clones in this sample may be carry-over from other donors' samples. This chain uses TRBV4-2 with TRBJ2-5; D gene ambiguous. CDR3 coding DNA: TGTGCCAGCAGCCTAGGAAGAGAGCAGGAGACCCAGTACTTC. The encoded protein is CASSLGREQETQYF.